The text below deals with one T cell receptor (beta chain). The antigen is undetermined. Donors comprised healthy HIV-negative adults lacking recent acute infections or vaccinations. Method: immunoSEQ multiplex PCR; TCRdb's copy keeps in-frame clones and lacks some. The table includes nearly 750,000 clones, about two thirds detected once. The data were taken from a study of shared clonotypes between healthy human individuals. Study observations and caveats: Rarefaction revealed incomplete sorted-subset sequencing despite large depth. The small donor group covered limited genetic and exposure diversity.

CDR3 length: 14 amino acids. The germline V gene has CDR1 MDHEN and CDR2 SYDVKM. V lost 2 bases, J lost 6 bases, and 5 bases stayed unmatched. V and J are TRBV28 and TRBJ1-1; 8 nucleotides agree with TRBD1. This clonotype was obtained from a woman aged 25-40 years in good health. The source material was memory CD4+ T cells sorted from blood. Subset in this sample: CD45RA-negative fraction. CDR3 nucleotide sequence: TGTGCCAGCAGTTTACCCGGACAGGGCCCTGAAGCTTTCTTT. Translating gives CASSLPGQGPEAFF.